What follows are 23 T cell receptor beta chains derived from one specimen sequenced in a study of CD8+ T cells in alopecia areata. As the sequencing template, cDNA was produced by extracting RNA and reverse transcribing it. Sequencing was performed with immunoSEQ multiplex PCR; in TCRdb, only in-frame clones are kept and a portion is missing. The sample yields about 250,000 clones, 45% to 70% seen once. Stated treatment: oral pan-JAK inhibitor, 5-10 mg twice daily. Sequences were derived from CD4+ T cells sorted from blood, sampled around week 52, from a patient treated with tofacitinib. The receptors here all came from a human donor with alopecia areata.

Notes on this clone: Other nucleotide sequences from this sample produce the same CDR3. The chain couples TRBV4-3 to TRBJ1-5; D is perhaps TRBD1 (5 bases). CDR3 size: 13 residues. Germline-derived CDR1 and CDR2 are LGHNA and YSLEER. Trimming removed 0 bases at V and 7 bases at J, with 7 bases between. CDR3 in DNA: TGCGCCAGCAGCCAAGATCAGGGACAGCCCCAGCATTTT. Its translation: CASSQDQGQPQHF.

This clone has just a few counts. The chain's CDR3 is CASSQGGLSYEQYF. The DNA for the CDR3 is TGTGCCAGCAGCCAAGGGGGCCTCTCCTACGAGCAGTACTTC. The V and J genes are TRBV14 and TRBJ2-7; TRBD1 might be the D (5 bases). The germline gives CDR1 SGHDN, CDR2 FVKESK. Deletions cut 1 base from V and 0 bases from J, with 7 bases between. This CDR3 has 14 residues. The full variable domain, in which reference TRBV14 and TRBJ2-7 provide the parts outside the CDR3, is EAGVTQFPSHSVIEKGQTVTLRCDPISGHDNLYWYRRVMGKEIKFLLHFVKESKQDESGMPNNRFLAERTGGTYSTLKVQPAELEDSGVYFCASSQGGLSYEQYFGPGTRLTVT.

V gene TRBV29-1 combines with J gene TRBJ1-2; weak D call: TRBD1 (5 bases). Germline-derived CDR1 and CDR2 are SQVTM and ANQGSEA. V dropped 5 bases and J dropped 3 bases, with 13 bases sitting between them. The CDR3 covers 13 residues. This CDR3 reads CSVSQGPYYGYTF. CDR3 sequence (DNA): TGCAGCGTTTCTCAGGGCCCGTACTATGGCTACACCTTC.

This clone was detected only once. The gene calls are TRBV30 and TRBJ2-2; 9 positions match TRBD2. CDR3 length: 20 residues. Trimming took 4 bases from V and 2 from J; bases not matched to a gene: 20. Germline V lookup: CDR1 GTSNPN, CDR2 SVGIG (reference sequence). The CDR3 is CAWNGIVASGDQPNTGELFF. The CDR3 region has the DNA TGTGCCTGGAACGGTATTGTGGCTAGCGGGGATCAGCCTAACACCGGGGAGCTGTTTTTT.

This clone was seen a handful of times. The chain recombines TRBV29-1 with TRBJ2-7, with TRBD1 as a possible D gene (6 bases). The germline CDR1 and CDR2 sequences are SQVTM and ANQGSEA. Trimming shortened V by 7 bases and J by 0 bases, and 10 bases separated the two germline ends. The CDR3 loop spans 12 amino acids. The CDR3 spells CSARQASYEQYF. CDR3 bases: TGCAGCGCTCGACAGGCCTCCTACGAGCAGTACTTC.

The V call is TRBV7-2, the J call TRBJ2-4, with 8 bases fitting TRBD2. CDR1 is SGHTA and CDR2 is FQGNSA in the germline V gene. V shed 1 base, J shed 8 bases, and the junction held 4 bases outside the gene matches. The CDR3 extends over 14 amino acids. The CDR3 reads CASSLGLAYDIQYF. DNA for the CDR3: TGTGCCAGCAGCTTAGGACTAGCGTATGACATTCAGTACTTC.

There are a few counts of this clone. The genes are TRBV6-1 and TRBJ2-1, with D unclear. Germline CDR1 and CDR2: MNHNS and SASEGT. Trimming took off 7 bases at V and 2 bases at J, with 6 bases between the two ends. CDR3 length: 12 residues. CDR3 bases: TGTGCCAGCACGGCAGCCTACAATGAGCAGTTCTTC. This gives the protein CASTAAYNEQFF.

This clone was seen more than once but under ten times. The chain joins TRBV27 to TRBJ1-1; D call uncertain. CDR1 and CDR2 from the germline V gene are MNHEY and SMNVEV (reference sequence). The CDR3 is made up of 13 amino acids. Trimming pared 5 bases from V and 3 bases from J, leaving 10 bases between. In DNA, the CDR3 is TGTGCCAGCAGTCTAAATGCCTACACTGAAGCTTTCTTT. Translation gives CASSLNAYTEAFF.

The chain has TRBV7-9 and TRBJ2-7, with D tentatively TRBD1 (5 bases). V shed 2 bases and J shed 2 bases, with 7 bases lying between them. There are 13 residues in the CDR3. From germline, CDR1 is SEHNR and CDR2 FQNEAQ (reference sequence). CDR3 region: CASSLKGAYEQYF. CDR3 in DNA: TGTGCCAGCAGCTTAAAAGGGGCCTACGAGCAGTACTTC.

There are a few counts of this clone. V is TRBV5-1 and J is TRBJ2-7, with TRBD1 matching over 7 bases. The junction had 1 base not matched to a gene; V was cut back by 3 bases and J by 1 base. The germline V gene has CDR1 SGHRS and CDR2 YFSETQ. The CDR3 length is 13 residues. CDR3 bases: TGCGCCAGCAGCTGGGGACAGTCCTACGAGCAGTACTTC. Protein sequence: CASSWGQSYEQYF.

The CDR3 spells CSALANYGYTF. CDR3 in DNA: TGCAGCGCCTTAGCTAACTATGGCTACACCTTC. This sequence joins TRBV29-1 and TRBJ1-2; no clear D. The CDR3 runs to 11 residues. The germline CDR1 and CDR2 sequences are SQVTM and ANQGSEA. Trimming shortened V by 7 bases and J by 0 bases, and 6 bases separated the two germline ends. Combining the CDR3 with reference TRBV29-1 and TRBJ1-2 gives the whole variable domain SAVISQKPSRDICQRGTSLTIQCQVDSQVTMMFWYRQQPGQSLTLIATANQGSEATYESGFVIDKFPISRPNLTFSTLTVSNMSPEDSSIYLCSALANYGYTFGSGTRLTVV.

The chain is built from TRBV29-1 and TRBJ2-5, with D perhaps TRBD1 or TRBD2 (5 bases each). The CDR3 runs 13 residues. Trimming pared 4 bases from V and 2 bases from J, leaving 11 bases between. Germline V gene sequence: CDR1 SQVTM, CDR2 ANQGSEA. The CDR3 is CSVVPGAQETQYF. CDR3 DNA: TGCAGCGTTGTCCCCGGGGCTCAAGAGACCCAGTACTTC.

This clone occurred once. The chain combines TRBV7-3 with TRBJ2-3; the D gene is possibly TRBD1 (6 bases). Germline assignment: CDR1 SGHTA and CDR2 FQGTGA. The CDR3 sequence is 15 residues long. V was cut by 5 bases and J by 1 base, with 13 bases left in between. CDR3 sequence (DNA): TGTGCCAGCAGCACGGACAGCCATCGCACAGATACGCAGTATTTT. It encodes CASSTDSHRTDTQYF.

A few counts support this clone. The chain links TRBV18 to TRBJ1-1; a weak D match, TRBD1 (5 bases). Germline V gene sequence: CDR1 KGHSH, CDR2 LQKENI. The V gene lost 6 bases and the J gene lost 3 bases, with 14 bases spanning the gap. The length of the CDR3 is 14 residues. The CDR3 bases are TGTGCCAGCTCTCCTCAGGGTTACGACACTGAAGCTTTCTTT. Translating gives CASSPQGYDTEAFF.

The gene calls are TRBV15 and TRBJ1-4, with 7 bases matching TRBD1. CDR3 length equals 14 residues. Germline CDR1 LNHNV, CDR2 YYDKDF (reference sequence). Trimming removed 5 bases from V and 8 bases from J; junction bases left unmatched: 8. CDR3 in DNA: TGTGCCACCAGCGTAGACAGGGTCAACGAAAAACTGTTTTTT. Encoded protein: CATSVDRVNEKLFF.

V and J are TRBV2 and TRBJ2-4; the D call may be TRBD1 or TRBD2 (6 bases each). Looked up from germline, CDR1 is SNHLY and CDR2 is FYNNEI. V was pared by 7 bases and J by 0 bases, with 10 bases between. This CDR3 region has 14 residues. The CDR3 here is CASKGGLAKNIQYF. CDR3 sequence (DNA): TGTGCCAGCAAGGGGGGATTAGCCAAAAACATTCAGTACTTC.

The chain couples TRBV7-9 to TRBJ2-1, with D possibly TRBD2 on 6 matching bases. There are 17 residues in the CDR3. Germline values: CDR1 SEHNR, CDR2 FQNEAQ (reference sequence). The V end lost 7 bases, the J end lost 7 bases, and 26 bases lay between the germline ends. As DNA, the CDR3 is TGTGCCAGCACCCCGAGGGTCTTGGGGCCAGGGAGGAATGAGCAGTTCTTC. Translation gives CASTPRVLGPGRNEQFF. The variable domain in full, completed from reference TRBV7-9 and TRBJ2-1, reads DTGVSQNPRHKITKRGQNVTFRCDPISEHNRLYWYRQTLGQGPEFLTYFQNEAQLEKSRLLSDRFSAERPKGSFSTLEIQRTEQGDSAMYLCASTPRVLGPGRNEQFFGPGTRLTVL.

This chain links TRBV15 with TRBJ2-5; 7 nucleotides match TRBD2. J lost 4 bases, V lost 3 bases, and 5 bases had no gene match. There are 14 residues in the CDR3. Germline V gene sequence: CDR1 LNHNV, CDR2 YYDKDF (reference sequence). For the CDR3, the DNA is TGTGCCACCAGCAGCGGGCTAGCGGTAGAGACCCAGTACTTC. Translating it yields CATSSGLAVETQYF. The full variable domain, completed using reference TRBV15 and TRBJ2-5, is DAMVIQNPRYQVTQFGKPVTLSCSQTLNHNVMYWYQQKSSQAPKLLFHYYDKDFNNEADTPDNFQSRRPNTSFCFLDIRSPGLGDTAMYLCATSSGLAVETQYFGPGTRLLVL.

The chain recombines TRBV2 with TRBJ2-7; TRBD2 might be the D (5 bases). This CDR3 contains 11 residues. Per germline, CDR1 SNHLY and CDR2 FYNNEI. V was trimmed by 4 bases and J by 7 bases, leaving 8 bases between them. CDR3 amino acids: CASSGEMEQYF. CDR3 bases: TGTGCCAGCAGTGGGGAGATGGAGCAGTACTTC.

The chain has TRBV5-1 and TRBJ2-2; TRBD1 aligns across 9 bases. The trim removed 9 bases at V and 4 bases at J, leaving 4 bases unmatched. This CDR3 is 13 amino acids long. Germline V gives CDR1 SGHRS, CDR2 YFSETQ. The CDR3 region is CATGQGITGELFF. The CDR3 coding sequence is TGCGCCACCGGACAGGGGATCACCGGGGAGCTGTTTTTT.

The J gene is TRBJ1-2, the V gene TRBV5-5; D perhaps matches TRBD1 (6 bases). This CDR3 region has 16 residues. Deletions cut 5 bases from V and 4 bases from J, with 21 bases between. Germline-derived CDR1 and CDR2 are SGHKS and YYEKEE (reference sequence). This CDR3 is CASSPLGGPTTYGYTF. DNA for the CDR3: TGTGCCAGCAGTCCGCTGGGGGGGCCAACTACCTATGGCTACACCTTC.

This clone has a handful of counts. V gene TRBV7-2 combines with J gene TRBJ2-7; D remains unclear. This CDR3 has 11 residues. Trimming left V 1 base short and J 9 bases short, with 7 bases between. CDR1 and CDR2 (germline): SGHTA, FQGNSA. The CDR3 coding sequence is TGTGCCAGCAGCTTAGTCAGGCGGCAGTACTTC. Translating gives CASSLVRRQYF.

In the case of this clone: The identical CDR3 is also encoded by other nucleotide sequences in the sample. The gene calls are TRBV9 and TRBJ2-7, with TRBD1 matching 10 bases. With V trimmed by 0 bases and J by 4 bases, 1 base remained unmatched. This CDR3 comprises 14 residues. CDR1 and CDR2 from the germline V gene are SGDLS and YYNGEE. Here the CDR3 reads CASSVGQGAYEQYF. The CDR3 DNA sequence: TGTGCCAGCAGCGTAGGACAGGGGGCTTACGAGCAGTACTTC.